A selection of T cell receptor beta chains follows, all from one sample in a study of blood T cell repertoires in COVID-19. The repertoire was sequenced with immunoSEQ multiplex PCR; TCRdb's copy has only in-frame clones and lacks some. This sample has 150,000 to 200,000 clones, with approximately 82% found just once. Sequenced input: peripheral blood. These receptors were obtained from a human donor with acute or convalescent COVID-19. The donor label of this sample is uncertain. The CDR3 runs from the conserved cysteine through the conserved F or W. D genes are given only for firm matches. Size is stated for part of the rows, as once, few or many counts, or as a class when the clone is expanded.

clone size	V gene	J gene	D gene	CDR3 protein	CDR3 DNA
once	TRBV4-2	TRBJ1-3	-	CASSQDQGGSSGNTIYF	TGTGCCAGCAGCCAAGATCAGGGCGGGAGCTCTGGAAACACCATATATTTT
-	TRBV27	TRBJ1-2	TRBD1	CASSLRGTGPNYGYTF	TGTGCCAGCAGTTTACGTGGGACAGGCCCAAACTATGGCTACACCTTC
few	TRBV5-1	TRBJ2-2	-	CASSFGERAGELFF	TGCGCCAGCAGCTTCGGGGAGAGGGCCGGGGAGCTGTTTTTT
-	TRBV28	TRBJ1-3	-	CASSLGQNSGNTIYF	TGTGCCAGCAGTTTAGGCCAGAACTCTGGAAACACCATATATTTT
-	TRBV19	TRBJ2-7	-	CASSPRAHYYEQYF	TGTGCCAGTAGTCCGAGGGCCCACTACTACGAGCAGTACTTC
-	TRBV7-9	TRBJ2-5	TRBD1	CASSPRGTGLRETQYF	TGTGCCAGCAGCCCCAGGGGGACGGGGCTGAGAGAGACCCAGTACTTC
-	TRBV15	TRBJ2-5	-	CATSRSGEVQETQYF	TGTGCCACCAGCAGGTCGGGGGAGGTACAAGAGACCCAGTACTTC
few	TRBV7-9	TRBJ1-2	-	CASSLDLTKGYTF	TGTGCCAGCAGCTTAGACCTGACTAAGGGCTACACCTTC
-	TRBV28	TRBJ2-7	TRBD1	CASFSTGGVYEQYF	TGTGCCAGCTTCTCGACAGGGGGGGTGTACGAGCAGTACTTC
-	TRBV2	TRBJ1-4	-	CASKRSEQYNEKLFF	TGTGCCAGCAAGCGGTCCGAGCAGTATAATGAAAAACTGTTTTTT
-	TRBV27	TRBJ2-5	TRBD1	CASSLSGQGWEKETQYF	TGTGCCAGCAGTTTATCGGGACAGGGCTGGGAGAAAGAGACCCAGTACTTC
-	TRBV14	TRBJ2-3	-	CASSPGIFTDTQYF	TGTGCCAGCAGCCCCGGGATTTTCACAGATACGCAGTATTTT
-	TRBV24-1	TRBJ2-4	TRBD1	CATSDPGTGKNIQYF	TGTGCCACCAGTGATCCCGGGACAGGGAAAAACATTCAGTACTTC
-	TRBV4-2	TRBJ2-2	TRBD2	CASSQDPTGSGIANTGELFF	TGTGCCAGCAGCCAAGACCCGACGGGTAGCGGGATTGCGAACACCGGGGAGCTGTTTTTT
-	TRBV5-5	TRBJ1-6	TRBD1	CASSLEGGRSYNSPLHF	TGTGCCAGCAGCTTGGAAGGGGGCAGGTCCTATAATTCACCCCTCCACTTT
once	TRBV7-2	TRBJ2-7	-	CASSLGSPYEQYF	TGTGCCAGCAGCTTAGGGAGTCCTTACGAGCAGTACTTC
-	TRBV19	TRBJ2-5	-	CASSTSATRRETQYF	TGTGCCAGTAGTACTTCGGCCACTCGGCGGGAGACCCAGTACTTC
-	TRBV9	TRBJ1-5	-	CASSAGGGGSNQPQHF	TGTGCCAGCAGCGCGGGGGGTGGAGGGAGCAATCAGCCCCAGCATTTT
-	TRBV27	TRBJ2-7	TRBD2	CASSFVSSGAYEQYF	TGTGCCAGCAGTTTCGTGTCTAGCGGGGCCTACGAGCAGTACTTC
-	TRBV19	TRBJ2-1	TRBD2	CASSTSATSGRVYEQFF	TGTGCCAGTAGTACGAGTGCGACTAGCGGGAGGGTCTATGAGCAGTTCTTC
-	TRBV7-9	TRBJ1-1	-	CASSLLQRNTEAFF	TGTGCCAGCAGCCTCCTACAGAGGAACACTGAAGCTTTCTTT
-	TRBV7-8	TRBJ2-7	TRBD2	CASSFRAGLDSAEQYF	TGTGCCAGCAGCTTCCGGGCGGGACTAGACTCTGCCGAGCAGTACTTC
few	TRBV27	TRBJ1-5	TRBD1	CASRSTGGWDQPQHF	TGTGCCAGCAGAAGCACAGGGGGGTGGGATCAGCCCCAGCATTTT
-	TRBV24-1	TRBJ2-7	TRBD1	CATSVGRGTEQYF	TGTGCCACCAGTGTCGGCAGGGGGACCGAGCAGTACTTC
-	TRBV5-1	TRBJ2-2	-	CASSFYGRTGELFF	TGCGCCAGCAGCTTTTACGGTCGGACCGGGGAGCTGTTTTTT
-	TRBV19	TRBJ2-7	TRBD1	CASSIVGTGGSYEQYF	TGTGCCAGTAGTATTGTAGGGACAGGTGGGTCCTACGAGCAGTACTTC
-	TRBV30	TRBJ2-4	TRBD1	CAWGTGDKNIQYF	TGTGCCTGGGGGACAGGGGACAAAAACATTCAGTACTTC